Shown below are 22 T cell receptor beta chains from a single sample sequenced in a study of T cells after yellow fever vaccination. A single record per CDR3 protein comes from TCRdb applying MiXCR to the 5' RACE reads. The sample contains under 200,000 distinct CDR3 sequences, 6.5% to 8.5% of which appear only once. Sequenced here: CD4+ T cells sorted from PBMCs, sampled more than 4 days after the first yellow fever vaccination. The source is a man between 18 and 29 years old who received the YFV17D yellow fever vaccine.

This clonotype has a count of ten or more. V and J are TRBV4-1 and TRBJ2-7, with 7 bases that match TRBD2. The CDR3 covers 15 residues. CDR1 and CDR2 from the germline V gene are MGHRA and YSYEKL. V lost 3 bases to trimming and J lost 3 bases; unmatched junction nucleotides: 8. The CDR3, as DNA: TGCGCCAGCAGCCACCCTAGCGGTCTCGACTACGAGCAGTACTTC. Its translation: CASSHPSGLDYEQYF.

This clonotype was seen repeatedly, ten times or more. This sequence joins TRBV15 and TRBJ2-1; 7 positions agree with TRBD1. Trimming at V came to 8 bases and at J to 7 bases, leaving 11 bases not matched to a gene. The CDR3 covers 14 residues. Germline V gene sequence: CDR1 LNHNV, CDR2 YYDKDF (reference sequence). This CDR3 is CATSYGDSVNEQFF. CDR3 DNA sequence: TGTGCCACCTCTTATGGGGACAGCGTGAATGAGCAGTTCTTC.

The V and J genes are TRBV19 and TRBJ2-7; 7 nucleotides line up with TRBD1. Germline CDR1 and CDR2: LNHDA and SQIVND (reference sequence). This CDR3 has 15 residues. J was trimmed by 5 bases and V by 5 bases; bases with no gene match: 12. CDR3 in DNA: TGTGCCAGTAGTTTCCGCCGACAGGGAAGGGACGAGCAGTACTTC. Translated, it gives CASSFRRQGRDEQYF.

This clonotype was recorded many times. The chain links TRBV5-1 to TRBJ2-5, with D perhaps matching TRBD2 (6 bases). Trimming left V 0 bases short and J 3 bases short, with 9 bases between. Germline V lookup: CDR1 SGHRS, CDR2 YFSETQ. CDR3 length: 14 amino acids. The CDR3 spells CASSLGDWKETQYF. The CDR3 DNA follows: TGCGCCAGCAGCTTGGGGGACTGGAAAGAGACCCAGTACTTC.

About this clonotype: A read error is possible here, since a much larger clone lies one base away. The rearrangement uses TRBV20-1 and TRBJ2-7; TRBD1 agrees at 8 bases. The CDR3 is 15 residues long. CDR1 and CDR2 from the germline V gene are DFQATT and SNEGSKA (reference sequence). With V trimmed by 4 bases and J by 2 bases, 10 bases remained unmatched. CDR3: CSAMTPGQEAYEQYF. CDR3 sequence (DNA): TGCAGTGCTATGACACCGGGACAGGAGGCCTACGAGCAGTACTTC.

This clonotype was counted ten times or more. V and J are TRBV10-3 and TRBJ1-5; 7 bases map to TRBD1. Germline values: CDR1 ENHRY, CDR2 SYGVKD. This CDR3 spans 15 amino acids. The junction had 8 bases not matched to a gene; V was cut back by 6 bases and J by 3 bases. CDR3 DNA sequence: TGTGCCATCAGCGATGACAGGGTCTACAATCAGCCCCAGCATTTT. Translated: CAISDDRVYNQPQHF.

The chain combines TRBV6-5 with TRBJ1-1, with D possibly being TRBD1 (5 bases). Germline V CDR1 and CDR2: MNHEY, SVGAGI. The CDR3 spans 13 residues. The germline V and J ends were trimmed by 6 bases and 4 bases, with 12 bases remaining between them. This chain's CDR3 is CASSRGEGTEAFF. CDR3 coding DNA: TGTGCCAGCAGCCGGGGGGAGGGCACTGAAGCTTTCTTT.

About this clonotype itself: A read error may account for a junction end that differs from germline. The chain uses TRBV5-5 and TRBJ1-5; the match to TRBD1 covers 12 bases. CDR1 and CDR2 from the germline V gene are SGHKS and YYEKEE (reference sequence). CDR3 length: 16 amino acids. The CDR3 bases are TGTGCCAGCAGCCTCGGGACAGGGGGCGTCCTTGGGCCCAAGCATTTT. This gives the protein CASSLGTGGVLGPKHF.

Many counts were recorded for this clonotype. V is TRBV12-3 or TRBV12-4 and J is TRBJ2-3; 7 bases match TRBD1. The CDR3 sequence is 14 residues long. Germline trimming cut 6 bases from V and 0 bases from J; bases unmatched to any gene: 3. The CDR3 loop reads CASRDRLSTDTQYF. The CDR3 coding sequence is TGTGCCAGCAGGGACAGGCTTAGCACAGATACGCAGTATTTT.

The V call is TRBV19, the J call TRBJ1-2; TRBD1 matches at 7 bases. Losses at the gene ends were 3 bases for V and 7 bases for J; bases not matched to a gene: 14. CDR1 is LNHDA and CDR2 is SQIVND in the germline V gene (reference sequence). The CDR3 totals 16 residues. The CDR3 is CASSIQGGEGVRGYTF. The DNA for the CDR3 is TGTGCCAGTAGTATTCAAGGGGGCGAGGGCGTACGTGGCTACACCTTC.

In this sample, this clonotype turned up a few times. The V gene is TRBV5-1, the J gene TRBJ2-5, with D tentatively TRBD2 (5 bases). The CDR3 loop spans 14 amino acids. Trimming took 3 bases from V and 4 from J, leaving 13 bases between them. In germline, CDR1 is SGHRS, CDR2 YFSETQ. The CDR3 DNA follows: TGCGCCAGCAGCTACGAACCGGCGGGAGAGACCCAGTACTTC. This encodes CASSYEPAGETQYF.

Ten or more counts support this clonotype. V usage is TRBV15 and J usage is TRBJ2-1, with TRBD1 as a possible D gene (7 bases). There are 17 residues in the CDR3. CDR1 and CDR2 (germline): LNHNV, YYDKDF (reference sequence). The germline V and J ends were trimmed by 4 bases and 6 bases, with 22 bases remaining between them. CDR3 in DNA: TGTGCCACCAGCATGCGGGGACAGACAGGGAGTACCAATGAGCAGTTCTTC. It specifies CATSMRGQTGSTNEQFF.

This clonotype was recorded a few times. The chain couples TRBV5-4 to TRBJ2-1, with 7 nucleotides matching TRBD1. There are 18 residues in the CDR3. V was pared by 0 bases and J by 0 bases, with 9 bases of the junction left unmatched. Per germline, CDR1 SGHNT and CDR2 YYREEE (reference sequence). Here the CDR3 DNA reads TGTGCCAGCAGCTTGGGGACAGGCGGACCTAGCTCCTACAATGAGCAGTTCTTC. Its protein product is CASSLGTGGPSSYNEQFF.

Remarks on this clonotype: A read error is possible here, since a much larger clone lies one base away. Since the CDR3 does not end with the conserved phenylalanine or tryptophan, this likely comes from a read error. The chain recombines TRBV4-3 with TRBJ1-2, with TRBD1 matching 8 bases. The V gene's germline CDR1 is LGHNA and CDR2 YSLEER. After removal of 1 base from V and 4 bases from J, the junction contained 8 bases not matched to a gene. The CDR3 consists of 16 residues. The CDR3 is CASSQAETGAIYGYTL. DNA for the CDR3: TGCGCCAGCAGCCAAGCCGAGACAGGGGCTATCTATGGCTACACCTTA.

This clonotype was recorded at least ten times. The chain recombines TRBV28 with TRBJ2-3; TRBD2 is a possible D gene (6 bases). V gave up 5 bases and J gave up 3 bases, with 12 bases separating them. Germline CDR1 reads MDHEN; CDR2 reads SYDVKM. The CDR3 spans 14 residues. CDR3 loop: CASSPGVTTDTQYF. The CDR3 DNA reads TGTGCCAGCAGTCCGGGGGTAACTACAGATACGCAGTATTTT. Supplemented by reference TRBV28 and TRBJ2-3, the full variable domain reads DVKVTQSSRYLVKRTGEKVFLECVQDMDHENMFWYRQDPGLGLRLIYFSYDVKMKEKGDIPEGYSVSREKKERFSLILESASTNQTSMYLCASSPGVTTDTQYFGPGTRLTVL.

This clonotype has only a few counts. The rearrangement joins TRBV6-2 or TRBV6-3 to TRBJ2-2; no clear D gene. V lost 11 bases to trimming and J lost 6 bases, with 16 bases between them. Per germline, CDR1 MNHEY and CDR2 SVGEGT. This CDR3 has 13 amino acids. The CDR3 DNA sequence: TGTGCCGCTGGCCCTTCGGGTCCCGGGGAGCTGTTTTTT. It specifies CAAGPSGPGELFF.

This clonotype was seen at least ten times. The chain has TRBV11-2 and TRBJ2-1; D remains ambiguous. The CDR3 spans 13 residues. Deletions cut 3 bases from V and 5 bases from J, with 8 bases between. The germline gives CDR1 SGHAT, CDR2 FQNNGV. CDR3 nucleotides: TGTGCCAGCAGCTTTGGACGGAACAATGAGCAGTTCTTC. It translates to CASSFGRNNEQFF.

This clonotype appeared a few times. This chain uses TRBV4-3 with TRBJ2-5; 9 bases align to TRBD1. From germline, CDR1 is LGHNA and CDR2 YSLEER. After removal of 2 bases from V and 3 bases from J, the junction contained 4 bases not matched to a gene. The CDR3 runs to 15 residues. For the CDR3, the DNA is TGCGCCAGCAGCCAACTCGGGACAGGGAAAGAGACCCAGTACTTC. It yields the protein CASSQLGTGKETQYF.

The sample holds many counts of this clonotype. This chain connects TRBV7-2 to TRBJ2-5; D is undetermined. Looked up from germline, CDR1 is SGHTA and CDR2 is FQGNSA. Trimming left V 5 bases short and J 1 base short, with 11 bases between. This CDR3 spans 14 amino acids. CDR3 sequence (DNA): TGTGCCAGCAGCCGACCTGTAGTCCAAGAGACCCAGTACTTC. Residues: CASSRPVVQETQYF.

This clonotype occurred many times. The V gene is TRBV3-1, the J gene TRBJ2-3; 9 positions agree with TRBD2. This CDR3 has 16 amino acids. Germline V gene lookup returns CDR1 LGHDT and CDR2 YNNKEL (reference sequence). Germline trimming cut 4 bases from V and 4 bases from J; bases unmatched to any gene: 9. This CDR3 reads CASSPGTSSRPDTQYF. CDR3 sequence (DNA): TGTGCCAGCAGCCCGGGGACTAGCTCCCGCCCAGATACGCAGTATTTT.

There are a few counts of this clonotype. The chain carries TRBV6-5 and TRBJ1-1; 7 nucleotides line up with TRBD1. The CDR3 has 12 residues. V trimming: 8 bases; J trimming: 5 bases; junction bases outside the gene matches: 5. The germline V gene has CDR1 MNHEY and CDR2 SVGAGI. The CDR3 loop reads CASRNRGTEAFF. In DNA form, the CDR3 reads TGTGCCAGCCGAAACAGGGGTACTGAAGCTTTCTTT.

This clonotype was detected ten times or more. CDR3 sequence reads: CASSTQGVGFF. CDR3 DNA sequence: TGTGCCAGCAGTACTCAGGGGGTTGGTTTCTTT. The chain recombines TRBV12-3 or TRBV12-4 with TRBJ1-1; TRBD1 matches 7 bases. CDR3 length equals 11 residues. J was trimmed by 13 bases and V by 5 bases; bases with no gene match: 7.